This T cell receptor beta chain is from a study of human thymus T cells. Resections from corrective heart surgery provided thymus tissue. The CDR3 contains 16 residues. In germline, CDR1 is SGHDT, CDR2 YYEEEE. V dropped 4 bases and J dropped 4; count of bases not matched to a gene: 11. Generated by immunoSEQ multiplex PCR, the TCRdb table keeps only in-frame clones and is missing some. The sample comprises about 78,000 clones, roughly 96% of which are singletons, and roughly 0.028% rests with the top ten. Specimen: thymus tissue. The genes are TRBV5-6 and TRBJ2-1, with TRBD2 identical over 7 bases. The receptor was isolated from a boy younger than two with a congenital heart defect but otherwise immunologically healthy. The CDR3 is CASSLERDYPYNEQFF. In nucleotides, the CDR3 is TGTGCCAGCAGCCTTGAAAGGGACTACCCATACAATGAGCAGTTCTTC. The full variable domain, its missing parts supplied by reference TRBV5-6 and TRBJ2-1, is DAGVTQSPTHLIKTRGQQVTLRCSPKSGHDTVSWYQQALGQGPQFIFQYYEEEERQRGNFPDRFSGHQFPNYSSELNVNALLLGDSALYLCASSLERDYPYNEQFFGPGTRLTVL.